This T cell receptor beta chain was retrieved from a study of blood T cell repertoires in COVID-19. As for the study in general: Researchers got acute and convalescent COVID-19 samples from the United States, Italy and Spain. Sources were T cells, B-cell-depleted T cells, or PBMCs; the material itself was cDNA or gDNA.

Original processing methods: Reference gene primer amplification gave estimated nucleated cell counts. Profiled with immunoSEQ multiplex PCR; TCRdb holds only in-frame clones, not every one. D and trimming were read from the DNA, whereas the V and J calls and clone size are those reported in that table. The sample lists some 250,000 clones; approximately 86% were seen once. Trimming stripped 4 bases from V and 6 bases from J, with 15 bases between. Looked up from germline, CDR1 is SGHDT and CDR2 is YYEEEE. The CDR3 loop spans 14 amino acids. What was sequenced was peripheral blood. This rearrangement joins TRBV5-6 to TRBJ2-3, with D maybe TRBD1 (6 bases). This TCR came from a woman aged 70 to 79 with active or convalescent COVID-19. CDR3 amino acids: CASSLSQGADTQYF. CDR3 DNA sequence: TGTGCCAGCAGCCTCTCACAGGGAGCGGATACGCAGTATTTT.